This entry lists 10 T cell receptor beta chains sequenced from one sample in a study of beta chain features in type 1 diabetes. Overall study results and limits: Across all four CD4+ subsets, people with type 1 diabetes showed modestly shorter TCRB CDR3s.

These receptors have no identified antigens. Expressed TCRB transcripts were sequenced, since all the RNA that had been isolated was reverse transcribed. TCRdb's copy holds only in-frame clones and misses some; the assay was immunoSEQ multiplex PCR. The sample includes 300,000 to 400,000 clones, roughly 12% seen only once; the top ten take 0.013% to 0.015%. The sample consisted of naive CD4+ T cells from blood. These receptors were collected from a woman aged 18-29 years with type 1 diabetes.

The CDR3 spells CASSLGLAGVKNIQYF. The CDR3 region has the DNA TGTGCCAGCAGCCTAGGACTAGCGGGAGTAAAAAACATTCAGTACTTC. This chain links TRBV5-4 with TRBJ2-4, with 13 bases lining up with TRBD2. The CDR3 covers 16 residues. CDR1 SGHNT and CDR2 YYREEE come from the germline V gene (reference sequence). Losses at the gene ends were 4 bases for V and 4 bases for J; bases not matched to a gene: 5. Complete variable domain (other parts from reference TRBV5-4 and TRBJ2-4): ETGVTQSPTHLIKTRGQQVTLRCSSQSGHNTVSWYQQALGQGPQFIFQYYREEENGRGNFPPRFSGLQFPNYSSELNVNALELDDSALYLCASSLGLAGVKNIQYFGAGTRLSVL.

This clone was counted a few times. The rearrangement joins TRBV9 to TRBJ2-7; no definite D call. CDR3 length equals 12 residues. CDR1 and CDR2 (germline): SGDLS, YYNGEE. Deletions cut 0 bases from V and 3 bases from J, with 4 bases between. CDR3 region: CASSVDGYEQYF. The CDR3 nucleotides are TGTGCCAGCAGCGTAGACGGCTACGAGCAGTACTTC.

The gene calls are TRBV18 and TRBJ1-1; 9 bases align to TRBD1. J lost 1 base, V lost 1 base, and 1 base had no gene match. CDR3 length: 15 amino acids. CDR1 is KGHSH and CDR2 is LQKENI in the germline V gene. CDR3 DNA: TGTGCCAGCTCACCACAGACAGGGGGGAACACTGAAGCTTTCTTT. It is translated as CASSPQTGGNTEAFF.

The J gene is TRBJ1-5, the V gene TRBV30; D not certain. CDR1 GTSNPN and CDR2 SVGIG come from the germline V gene (reference sequence). The CDR3 contains 13 residues. Trimming removed 0 bases from V and 4 bases from J, with 7 bases in between. The CDR3 reads CAWSVRENQPQHF. The CDR3 DNA reads TGTGCCTGGAGTGTACGGGAGAATCAGCCCCAGCATTTT.

The chain links TRBV2 to TRBJ1-5; D remains ambiguous. The CDR3 covers 11 residues. V was trimmed by 4 bases and J by 7 bases, leaving 5 bases between them. Per germline, CDR1 SNHLY and CDR2 FYNNEI. In nucleotides, the CDR3 is TGTGCCAGCAGTGGCGGACAGCCCCAGCATTTT. Translating gives CASSGGQPQHF. Full variable domain (remainder filled in from reference TRBV2 and TRBJ1-5): EPEVTQTPSHQVTQMGQEVILRCVPISNHLYFYWYRQILGQKVEFLVSFYNNEISEKSEIFDDQFSVERPDGSNFTLKIRSTKLEDSAMYFCASSGGQPQHFGDGTRLSIL.

The gene calls are TRBV6-1 and TRBJ2-1; 11 bases align to TRBD2. Looked up from germline, CDR1 is MNHNS and CDR2 is SASEGT. V trimming: 0 bases; J trimming: 12 bases; junction bases outside the gene matches: 13. The CDR3 runs 17 residues. The CDR3 region has the DNA TGTGCCAGCAGTGAAGCGGGGGTACTAGCGGGAGATCTGGGGCAGTTCTTC. Translating gives CASSEAGVLAGDLGQFF.

This clone was found a few times. This rearrangement joins TRBV6-5 to TRBJ2-1; tentative D call: TRBD2 (5 bases). The CDR3 length is 15 residues. Germline assignment: CDR1 MNHEY and CDR2 SVGAGI. Trimming removed 0 bases from V and 6 bases from J, with 12 bases in between. The DNA of the CDR3 is TGTGCCAGCAGTTACTCGGTAATACGGGGCAATGAGCAGTTCTTC. Its translation: CASSYSVIRGNEQFF.

This clone was counted a few times. The rearrangement uses TRBV9 and TRBJ1-4; D might be TRBD1 (5 bases). V was cut by 0 bases and J by 8 bases, with 8 bases left in between. In germline, CDR1 is SGDLS, CDR2 YYNGEE. This CDR3 has 13 residues. The DNA of the CDR3 is TGTGCCAGCAGCGTAGACACAGGAGAAAAACTGTTTTTT. Residues: CASSVDTGEKLFF.

The genes are TRBV4-1 and TRBJ2-7, with 10 bases identical to TRBD2. Germline-derived CDR1 and CDR2 are MGHRA and YSYEKL. V gave up 2 bases and J gave up 2 bases; unmatched junction bases: 3. CDR3 length: 15 residues. CDR3 loop: CASSQPTSGTYEQYF. CDR3 DNA: TGCGCCAGCAGCCAACCTACTAGCGGGACCTACGAGCAGTACTTC.

There are a few counts of this clone. DNA of the CDR3: TGTGCCAGCAGCTTTAAGAACACTGAAGCTTTCTTT. It codes for CASSFKNTEAFF. The rearrangement joins TRBV11-2 to TRBJ1-1; D call uncertain. The V end lost 3 bases, the J end lost 1 base, and 3 bases lay between the germline ends. Germline V CDR1 and CDR2: SGHAT, FQNNGV. There are 12 residues in the CDR3.